There are many counts of the clone carrying this TCR beta chain. No antigen is known for it. V lost 10 bases and J lost 0; bases outside the gene matches: 8. Per germline, CDR1 LNHDA and CDR2 SQIVND (reference sequence). CDR3 length: 14 amino acids. The data belong to a study of T cells in Graves' hyperthyroidism and ophthalmopathy. Study details: Once the initial diagnosis was made, peripheral blood was obtained before any treatment. Study results and caveats: Most thyroid clonotypes expanded above 0.001 appeared in blood too.

The TCR beta CDR3 regions underwent amplification using RNA transcripts as the source. The TCR CDR3 was amplified in a first-round RT-PCR using the HTBI primer set. Using its own MiXCR run on the multiplex PCR reads, TCRdb lists one record per CDR3 protein. Of 350,000 to 400,000 distinct CDR3 sequences listed, 14% are singletons. Stable hyperthyroidism: no ophthalmopathy progression over 18 months of follow-up. Diagnosis rested on symptoms, serum thyroxine and TRAb, thyroid ultrasound, and orbital computed tomography. The sequence was obtained from a woman aged 60 to 75 with Graves' hyperthyroidism. Sequences were obtained from blood. This rearrangement joins TRBV19 to TRBJ1-2; 7 bases map to TRBD1. The CDR3 is CAISGQQTNYGYTF. As DNA, the CDR3 is TGTGCCATCTCGGGACAGCAAACTAACTATGGCTACACCTTC.